These 10 T cell receptor beta chains were sequenced from one sample in a study of healthy donors' naive CD4 and CD8 T cells. A linear amplification protocol produced the TCR libraries from 450 to 500 ng of total RNA. Each CDR3 protein gets one entry after TCRdb re-called the reads with MiXCR. The table has around 200,000 distinct CDR3 sequences, around 74% seen once. Sequenced material: naive CD4+ and CD8+ T cells sorted from blood, pooled from several donors. These TCRs come from a pool of human donors in good health; the sample pools cells from several healthy donors.

This chain connects TRBV19 to TRBJ2-1; tentative D call: TRBD1 (6 bases). From germline, CDR1 is LNHDA and CDR2 SQIVND (reference sequence). CDR3 size: 16 residues. V lost 5 bases to trimming and J lost 0 bases, with 14 bases between them. The CDR3, as DNA: TGTGCCAGTAGTGTCATAACAGGGTCCTCCTACAATGAGCAGTTCTTC. Its protein product is CASSVITGSSYNEQFF.

This chain uses TRBV30 with TRBJ2-1, with 8 bases matching TRBD2. In germline, CDR1 is GTSNPN, CDR2 SVGIG (reference sequence). J was trimmed by 5 bases and V by 5 bases; bases with no gene match: 5. This CDR3 is built from 13 residues. The CDR3 region has the DNA TGTGCCTGGGGGACTAGTACGCACAATGAGCAGTTCTTC. This codes for CAWGTSTHNEQFF.

The J gene is TRBJ1-5, the V gene TRBV19, with TRBD1 matching over 8 bases. The CDR3 totals 14 residues. The germline V gene has CDR1 LNHDA and CDR2 SQIVND (reference sequence). V lost 7 bases to trimming and J lost 8 bases; unmatched junction nucleotides: 10. CDR3 sequence: CASTTTDREEPQHF. The CDR3 nucleotides are TGTGCCAGTACTACCACGGACAGGGAAGAGCCCCAGCATTTT.

The chain links TRBV28 to TRBJ2-7; D is possibly TRBD1 or TRBD2 (6 bases each). CDR1 and CDR2 (germline): MDHEN, SYDVKM. This CDR3 is 12 amino acids long. V lost 7 bases to trimming and J lost 5 bases, with 12 bases between them. The CDR3 region has the DNA TGTGCCAGCAATTGGGGGGCCAACGAGCAGTACTTC. This sequence encodes CASNWGANEQYF.

This chain joins TRBV12-3 or TRBV12-4 and TRBJ1-1; D gene unclear. The CDR3 length is 10 residues. Trimming removed 6 bases from V and 11 bases from J, with 10 bases in between. DNA for the CDR3: TGTGCCAGCAGACTTATAGAGGCTTTCTTT. The encoded protein is CASRLIEAFF.

In its sample, this clonotype was seen a few times. This sequence joins TRBV5-1 and TRBJ2-5; no clear D. V shed 2 bases and J shed 0 bases, with 8 bases lying between them. The germline CDR1 and CDR2 sequences are SGHRS and YFSETQ. The CDR3 spans 14 residues. The CDR3 loop reads CASSFGKYQETQYF. The CDR3 DNA reads as TGCGCCAGCAGCTTCGGAAAGTACCAAGAGACCCAGTACTTC.

The chain carries TRBV6-5 and TRBJ1-2, with TRBD1 identical over 8 bases. Per germline, CDR1 MNHEY and CDR2 SVGAGI. The CDR3 extends over 15 amino acids. V dropped 0 bases and J dropped 4; count of bases not matched to a gene: 4. The CDR3 DNA sequence: TGTGCCAGCAGTTACTCGGGACAGGCAGGCTATGGCTACACCTTC. Translation gives CASSYSGQAGYGYTF.

The table lists this clonotype with a few counts. The chain links TRBV29-1 to TRBJ1-1; the D is unclear. The germline V and J ends were trimmed by 6 bases and 7 bases, with 18 bases remaining between them. This CDR3 region has 13 residues. The germline V gene has CDR1 SQVTM and CDR2 ANQGSEA. In nucleotides, the CDR3 is TGCAGCGTCGTATTCACAGACCTGAATGAAGCTTTCTTT. Its translation is CSVVFTDLNEAFF.

This clonotype showed up just a few times. CDR3 nucleotides: TGCAGCGTTGACTGGACAGGGAGCTATGGCTACACCTTC. It yields the protein CSVDWTGSYGYTF. The rearrangement uses TRBV29-1 and TRBJ1-2; 8 nucleotides agree with TRBD1. Germline CDR1 is SQVTM and CDR2 is ANQGSEA. Losses at the gene ends were 3 bases for V and 4 bases for J; bases not matched to a gene: 4. The CDR3 runs 13 residues.

The J gene is TRBJ1-2, the V gene TRBV20-1; tentative D call: TRBD1 (5 bases). Looked up from germline, CDR1 is DFQATT and CDR2 is SNEGSKA (reference sequence). V was clipped by 1 base and J by 5 bases, with 17 bases between them. This CDR3 comprises 15 residues. The chain's CDR3 is CSARVPQGFEYGYTF. Here the CDR3 DNA reads TGCAGTGCTAGAGTTCCTCAGGGTTTCGAGTATGGCTACACCTTC.